The clone carrying this T cell receptor beta chain has a count of ten or more. Its matching antigen is unknown. Synthesis of cDNA was carried out by template-switch 5'RACE. The reaction used 10-nucleotide random UMIs. TCRdb itself ran the 5' RACE reads through MiXCR, one entry per CDR3 protein. The table has roughly 57,000 distinct CDR3 sequences, around 24% seen once. The sample comes from a study of neurological immune-mediated disorders. Findings and caveats of the study: TCR clonal expansion peaked in HTLV-1-associated myelopathy patients and was lowest in multiple sclerosis patients.

The CDR3 is made up of 15 amino acids. Per the germline V gene, CDR1 is MGHRA and CDR2 is YSYEKL. The germline V and J ends were trimmed by 0 bases and 5 bases, with 11 bases remaining between them. Time point specified: technical triplicate 2. The chain joins TRBV4-1 to TRBJ1-5; D unresolved. This clonotype was obtained from a man aged 55 to 70 with HTLV-1-associated myelopathy (HAM/TSP). The sequencing sample was made of PBMCs. The CDR3 is CASSQDRNVDQPQHF. CDR3 nucleotides: TGCGCCAGCAGCCAAGACCGGAACGTCGATCAGCCCCAGCATTTT.